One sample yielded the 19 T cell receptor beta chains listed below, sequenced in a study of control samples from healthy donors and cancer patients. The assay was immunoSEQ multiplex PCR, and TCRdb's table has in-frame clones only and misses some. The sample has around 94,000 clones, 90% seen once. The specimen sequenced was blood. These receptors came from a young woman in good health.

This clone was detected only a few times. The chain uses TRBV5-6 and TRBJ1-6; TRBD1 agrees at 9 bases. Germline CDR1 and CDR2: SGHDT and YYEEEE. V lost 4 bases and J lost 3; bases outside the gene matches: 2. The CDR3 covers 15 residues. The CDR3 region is CASSPTGGYNSPLHF. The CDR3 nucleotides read TGTGCCAGCAGCCCGACAGGGGGCTATAATTCACCCCTCCACTTT.

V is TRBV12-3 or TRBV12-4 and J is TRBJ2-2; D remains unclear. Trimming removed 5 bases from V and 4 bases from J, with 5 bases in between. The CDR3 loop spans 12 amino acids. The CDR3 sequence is CASSTGTGELFF. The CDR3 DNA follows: TGTGCCAGCAGTACGGGCACCGGGGAGCTGTTTTTT.

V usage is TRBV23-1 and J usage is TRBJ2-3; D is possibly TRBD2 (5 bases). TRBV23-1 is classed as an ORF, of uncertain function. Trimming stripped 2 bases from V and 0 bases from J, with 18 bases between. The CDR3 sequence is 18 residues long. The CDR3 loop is CASSQPAIGGPSTDTQYF. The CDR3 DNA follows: TGCGCCAGCAGTCAACCTGCCATCGGAGGACCGAGCACAGATACGCAGTATTTT.

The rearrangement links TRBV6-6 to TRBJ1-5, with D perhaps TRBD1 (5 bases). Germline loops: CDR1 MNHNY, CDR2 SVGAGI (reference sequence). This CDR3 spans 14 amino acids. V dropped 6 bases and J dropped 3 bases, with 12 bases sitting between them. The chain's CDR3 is CASRLSGNNQPQHF. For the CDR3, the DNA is TGTGCCAGCAGGCTTTCAGGGAACAATCAGCCCCAGCATTTT.

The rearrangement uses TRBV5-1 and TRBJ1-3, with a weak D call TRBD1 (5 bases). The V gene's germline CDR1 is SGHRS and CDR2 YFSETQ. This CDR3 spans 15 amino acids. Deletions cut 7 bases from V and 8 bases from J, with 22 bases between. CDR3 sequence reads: CASLDQTPAGDTIYF. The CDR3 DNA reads TGCGCCAGCTTAGACCAGACGCCAGCGGGGGACACCATATATTTT. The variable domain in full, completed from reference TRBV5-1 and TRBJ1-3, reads KAGVTQTPRYLIKTRGQQVTLSCSPISGHRSVSWYQQTPGQGLQFLFEYFSETQRNKGNFPGRFSGRQFSNSRSEMNVSTLELGDSALYLCASLDQTPAGDTIYFGEGSWLTVV.

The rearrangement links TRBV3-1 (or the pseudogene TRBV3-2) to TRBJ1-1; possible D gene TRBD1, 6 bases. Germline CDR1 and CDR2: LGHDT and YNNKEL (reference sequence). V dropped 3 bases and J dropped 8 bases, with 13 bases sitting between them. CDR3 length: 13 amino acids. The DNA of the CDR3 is TGTGCCAGCAGCCAGGGCGGACAGTTAGAAGCTTTCTTT. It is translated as CASSQGGQLEAFF.

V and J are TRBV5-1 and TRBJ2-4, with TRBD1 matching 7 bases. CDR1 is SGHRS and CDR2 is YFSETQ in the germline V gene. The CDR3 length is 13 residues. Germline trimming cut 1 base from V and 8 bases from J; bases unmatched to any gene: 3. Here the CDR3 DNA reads TGCGCCAGCAGCTTGTCGCAGGGGGACATTCAGTACTTC. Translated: CASSLSQGDIQYF.

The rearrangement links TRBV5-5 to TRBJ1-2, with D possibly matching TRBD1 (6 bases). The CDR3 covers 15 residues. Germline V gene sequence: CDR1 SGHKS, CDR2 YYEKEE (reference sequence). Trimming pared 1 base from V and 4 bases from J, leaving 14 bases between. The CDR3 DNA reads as TGTGCCAGCAGCTTGTCTACAGGGAGTACCTATGGCTACACCTTC. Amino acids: CASSLSTGSTYGYTF.

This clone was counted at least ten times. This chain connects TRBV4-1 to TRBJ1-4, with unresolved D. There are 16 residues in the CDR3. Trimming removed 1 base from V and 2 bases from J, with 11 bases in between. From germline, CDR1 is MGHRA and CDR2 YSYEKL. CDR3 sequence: CASSQVLGATNEKLFF. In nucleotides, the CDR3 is TGCGCCAGCAGCCAAGTTTTGGGCGCTACTAATGAAAAACTGTTTTTT.

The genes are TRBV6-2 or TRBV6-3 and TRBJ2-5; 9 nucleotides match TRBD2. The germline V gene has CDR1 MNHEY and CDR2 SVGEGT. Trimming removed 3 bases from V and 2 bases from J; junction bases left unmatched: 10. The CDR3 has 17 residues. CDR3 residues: CASSYWASGDLQETQYF. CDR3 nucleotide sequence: TGTGCCAGCAGTTATTGGGCTAGCGGGGATCTACAAGAGACCCAGTACTTC.

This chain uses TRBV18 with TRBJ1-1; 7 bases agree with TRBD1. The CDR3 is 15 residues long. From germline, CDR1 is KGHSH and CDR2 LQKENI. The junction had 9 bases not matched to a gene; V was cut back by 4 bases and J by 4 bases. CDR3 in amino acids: CASSHSRGTVTEAFF. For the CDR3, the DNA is TGTGCCAGCTCACACTCACGGGGGACAGTCACTGAAGCTTTCTTT.

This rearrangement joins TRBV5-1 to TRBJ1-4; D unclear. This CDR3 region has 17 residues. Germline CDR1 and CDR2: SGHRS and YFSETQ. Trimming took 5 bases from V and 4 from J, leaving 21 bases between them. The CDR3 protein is CASRHGSSTGINEKLFF. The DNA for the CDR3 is TGCGCCAGCAGACATGGGAGTTCGACGGGAATTAATGAAAAACTGTTTTTT.

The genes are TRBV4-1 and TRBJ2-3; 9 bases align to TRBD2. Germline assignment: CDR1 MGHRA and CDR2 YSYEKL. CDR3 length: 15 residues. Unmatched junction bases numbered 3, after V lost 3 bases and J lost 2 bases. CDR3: CASSQGLAFTDTQYF. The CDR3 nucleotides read TGCGCCAGCAGCCAGGGACTAGCTTTCACAGATACGCAGTATTTT.

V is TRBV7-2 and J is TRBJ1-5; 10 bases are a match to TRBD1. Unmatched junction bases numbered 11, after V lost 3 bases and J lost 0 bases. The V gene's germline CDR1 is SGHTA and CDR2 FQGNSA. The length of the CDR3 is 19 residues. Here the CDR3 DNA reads TGTGCCAGCAGCTTCCACCTTCGGGACAGGGGAAATAGCAATCAGCCCCAGCATTTT. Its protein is CASSFHLRDRGNSNQPQHF.

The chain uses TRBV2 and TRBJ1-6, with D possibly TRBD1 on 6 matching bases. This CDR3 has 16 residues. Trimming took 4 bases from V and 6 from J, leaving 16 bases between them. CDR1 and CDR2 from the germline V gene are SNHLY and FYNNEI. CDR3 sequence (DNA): TGTGCCAGCAGTGTAGGGAGCGGCAGGGGTAATTCACCCCTCCACTTT. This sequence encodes CASSVGSGRGNSPLHF.

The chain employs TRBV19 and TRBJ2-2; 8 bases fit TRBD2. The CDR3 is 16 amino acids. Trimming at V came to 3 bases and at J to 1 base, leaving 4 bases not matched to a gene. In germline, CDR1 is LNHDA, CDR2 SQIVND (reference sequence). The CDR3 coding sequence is TGTGCCAGTAGTATCCTAAGCGGGGGGAACACCGGGGAGCTGTTTTTT. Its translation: CASSILSGGNTGELFF.

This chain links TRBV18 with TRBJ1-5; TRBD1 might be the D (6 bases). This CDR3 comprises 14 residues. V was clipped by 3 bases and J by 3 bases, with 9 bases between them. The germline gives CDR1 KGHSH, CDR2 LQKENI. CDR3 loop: CASSPDSPNQPQHF. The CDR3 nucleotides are TGTGCCAGCTCACCGGACAGCCCCAATCAGCCCCAGCATTTT. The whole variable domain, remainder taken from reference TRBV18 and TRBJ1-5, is NAGVMQNPRHLVRRRGQEARLRCSPMKGHSHVYWYRQLPEEGLKFMVYLQKENIIDESGMPKERFSAEFPKEGPSILRIQQVVRGDSAAYFCASSPDSPNQPQHFGDGTRLSIL.

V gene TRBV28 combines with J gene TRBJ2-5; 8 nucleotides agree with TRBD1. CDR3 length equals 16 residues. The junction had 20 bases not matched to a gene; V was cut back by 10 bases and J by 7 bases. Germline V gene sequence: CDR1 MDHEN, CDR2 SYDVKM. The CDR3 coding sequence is TGTGCCACGCAACCAAAATGGCAGGGGGCAGTAGGGACCCAGTACTTC. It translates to CATQPKWQGAVGTQYF.

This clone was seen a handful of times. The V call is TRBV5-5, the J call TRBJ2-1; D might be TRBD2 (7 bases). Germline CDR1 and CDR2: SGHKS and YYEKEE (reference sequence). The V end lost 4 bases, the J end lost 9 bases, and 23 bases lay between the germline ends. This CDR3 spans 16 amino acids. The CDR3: CASSHSEGGPVREQFF. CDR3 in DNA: TGTGCCAGCAGCCACTCCGAGGGGGGGCCGGTACGTGAGCAGTTCTTC. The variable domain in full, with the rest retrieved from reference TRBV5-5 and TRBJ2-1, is DAGVTQSPTHLIKTRGQQVTLRCSPISGHKSVSWYQQVLGQGPQFIFQYYEKEERGRGNFPDRFSARQFPNYSSELNVNALLLGDSALYLCASSHSEGGPVREQFFGPGTRLTVL.